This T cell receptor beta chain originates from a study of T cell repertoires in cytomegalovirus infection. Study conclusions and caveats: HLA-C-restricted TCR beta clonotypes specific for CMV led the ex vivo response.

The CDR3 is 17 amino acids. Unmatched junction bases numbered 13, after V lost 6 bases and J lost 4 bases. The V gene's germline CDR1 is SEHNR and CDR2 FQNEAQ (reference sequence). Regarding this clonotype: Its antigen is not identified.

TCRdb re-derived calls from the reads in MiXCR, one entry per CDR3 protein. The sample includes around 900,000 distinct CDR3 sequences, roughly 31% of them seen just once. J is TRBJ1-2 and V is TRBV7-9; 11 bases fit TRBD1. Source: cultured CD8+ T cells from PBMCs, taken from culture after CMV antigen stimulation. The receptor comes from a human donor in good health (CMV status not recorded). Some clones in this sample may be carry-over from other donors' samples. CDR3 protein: CASRNWDRGTTGYGYTF. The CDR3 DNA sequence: TGTGCCAGCAGAAACTGGGACAGGGGGACCACTGGCTATGGCTACACCTTC. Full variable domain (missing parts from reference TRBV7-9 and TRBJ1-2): DTGVSQNPRHKITKRGQNVTFRCDPISEHNRLYWYRQTLGQGPEFLTYFQNEAQLEKSRLLSDRFSAERPKGSFSTLEIQRTEQGDSAMYLCASRNWDRGTTGYGYTFGSGTRLTVV.